Below, one TCR beta chain is given with its context. What it binds is unknown. The CDR3 is 13 residues long. The J segment lost 6 bases and the V segment lost 5 bases, leaving 6 bases of the junction unmatched. From germline, CDR1 is SGHTA and CDR2 FQGNSA. This entry comes from a study of cytomegalovirus exposure and HLA in healthy donors. Study-wide points: Prior analysis indicated that the majority of TCR beta V segments exhibited productivity approximately 87% or approximately 30% of the time.

Amplification used 60 Vbeta primers and 13 Jbeta primers. Method: immunoSEQ multiplex PCR; TCRdb's copy keeps in-frame clones and lacks some. The data contain around 63,000 clones, 65% to 85% of them singletons. This clonotype originated in a woman younger than 45 in good health and CMV-seronegative. Source material: PBMCs. V is TRBV7-2 and J is TRBJ1-2, with 7 bases fitting TRBD1. For the CDR3, the DNA is TGTGCCAGCAGCCGCTTACAGGGGAATGGCTACACCTTC. The encoded protein is CASSRLQGNGYTF.